These 32 T cell receptor beta chains share one sample of origin, sequenced in a study of shared clonotypes between healthy human individuals. The method was immunoSEQ multiplex PCR; TCRdb's version includes in-frame clones alone and lacks a portion of them. The sample lists more than 500,000 clones, around 95% occurring once. The source material was naive CD4+ T cells sorted from blood. Documented subset: CD45RA+ positively selected. The receptor set was obtained from a woman aged 25-40 years in good health.

The V call is TRBV7-6, the J call TRBJ2-2, with D unresolved. Deletions cut 3 bases from V and 4 bases from J, with 6 bases between. The V gene's germline CDR1 is SGHVS and CDR2 FNYEAQ. There are 13 residues in the CDR3. Written as DNA, the CDR3 is TGTGCCAGCAGCTTCTCGGGCACCGGGGAGCTGTTTTTT. This encodes CASSFSGTGELFF.

CDR3 nucleotides: TGTGCCAGTACTCGGCCCGGGACAGGGGGCCATGAGCAGTTCTTC. Protein: CASTRPGTGGHEQFF. The J gene is TRBJ2-1, the V gene TRBV19; 12 bases fit TRBD1. The length of the CDR3 is 15 residues. The V gene's germline CDR1 is LNHDA and CDR2 SQIVND (reference sequence). J lost 8 bases, V lost 7 bases, and 9 bases had no gene match.

CDR3 sequence reads: CASTSSGTGVGEQYF. In nucleotides, the CDR3 is TGTGCCAGCACTTCTTCCGGGACAGGGGTAGGAGAGCAGTACTTC. V and J are TRBV11-3 and TRBJ2-7; 10 nucleotides line up with TRBD1. Germline trimming cut 7 bases from V and 7 bases from J; bases unmatched to any gene: 13. From germline, CDR1 is SGHNT and CDR2 YENEEA. The CDR3 totals 15 residues.

This sequence joins TRBV4-1 and TRBJ2-7; TRBD1 aligns across 7 bases. The junction had 9 bases not matched to a gene; V was cut back by 1 base and J by 3 bases. This CDR3 is 16 amino acids long. Germline-derived CDR1 and CDR2 are MGHRA and YSYEKL. This CDR3 is CASSQARDSKRYEQYF. CDR3 nucleotide sequence: TGCGCCAGCAGCCAAGCCCGGGACAGCAAGCGCTACGAGCAGTACTTC.

On this clone itself: Other DNA sequences in this specimen translate into the identical CDR3. The V call is TRBV28, the J call TRBJ2-7; a weak D match, TRBD2 (5 bases). The CDR3 extends over 12 amino acids. Trimming stripped 6 bases from V and 3 bases from J, with 9 bases between. CDR1 and CDR2 (germline): MDHEN, SYDVKM. CDR3: CASSLTSYEQYF. DNA for the CDR3: TGTGCCAGCAGCCTAACTAGCTACGAGCAGTACTTC.

The J gene is TRBJ1-1, the V gene TRBV29-1; 8 bases line up with TRBD1. The CDR3 runs to 15 residues. CDR1 is SQVTM and CDR2 is ANQGSEA in the germline V gene. V lost 4 bases, J lost 0 bases, and 7 bases stayed unmatched. CDR3 residues: CSVVPGGRVNTEAFF. The DNA for the CDR3 is TGCAGCGTTGTACCAGGGGGCAGGGTGAACACTGAAGCTTTCTTT.

The chain carries TRBV10-1 and TRBJ1-2; 7 positions match TRBD1. This CDR3 comprises 16 residues. J was trimmed by 4 bases and V by 2 bases; bases with no gene match: 10. The germline V gene encodes CDR1 WNHNN and CDR2 SYGVQD (reference sequence). The CDR3 spells CASSEVPGTESYGYTF. The CDR3 coding sequence is TGCGCCAGCAGTGAGGTGCCCGGGACAGAGAGCTATGGCTACACCTTC.

This clone was seen only once. The CDR3 DNA follows: TGTGCCAGCAGCGTTGCAGGACGTTCCTACAATGAGCAGTTCTTC. Translated: CASSVAGRSYNEQFF. The chain links TRBV9 to TRBJ2-1; no clear D. Trimming stripped 2 bases from V and 1 base from J, with 10 bases between. The CDR3 extends over 15 amino acids. Germline values: CDR1 SGDLS, CDR2 YYNGEE.

The table lists this clone with a count of one. The genes are TRBV15 and TRBJ2-1; 7 bases align to TRBD2. The germline gives CDR1 LNHNV, CDR2 YYDKDF (reference sequence). The length of the CDR3 is 17 residues. The J segment lost 6 bases and the V segment lost 4 bases, leaving 15 bases of the junction unmatched. The CDR3 sequence: CATSTRRGGGRGNEQFF. DNA of the CDR3: TGTGCCACCAGCACCCGACGTGGGGGAGGGAGGGGCAATGAGCAGTTCTTC.

V is TRBV18 and J is TRBJ2-1; D is ambiguous. Trimming cost V 1 base and J 3 bases, with 19 bases left between them. The CDR3 consists of 18 residues. Germline CDR1 is KGHSH and CDR2 is LQKENI. The chain's CDR3 is CASSPQEIPVGNYNEQFF. CDR3 DNA: TGTGCCAGCTCACCACAGGAAATACCTGTAGGCAACTACAATGAGCAGTTCTTC.

V usage is TRBV7-6 and J usage is TRBJ1-2, with TRBD1 matching over 7 bases. The CDR3 covers 15 residues. The germline V gene has CDR1 SGHVS and CDR2 FNYEAQ. The trim removed 5 bases at V and 4 bases at J, leaving 10 bases unmatched. In DNA form, the CDR3 reads TGTGCCAGCAGCGCCAGACAGGGACGGACCTATGGCTACACCTTC. Translated: CASSARQGRTYGYTF.

Here the CDR3 DNA reads TGTGCCAGCAGTGCGTGGTCAACCGGGACTAGCGGGAGAATCCACCCTGGGTCCTACAATGAGCAGTTCTTC. Protein: CASSAWSTGTSGRIHPGSYNEQFF. This chain uses TRBV2 with TRBJ2-1; 14 bases match TRBD2. This CDR3 has 24 residues. Germline CDR1 is SNHLY and CDR2 is FYNNEI. Losses at the gene ends were 4 bases for V and 1 base for J; bases not matched to a gene: 24.

The gene calls are TRBV28 and TRBJ2-3, with unresolved D. The CDR3 covers 16 residues. Germline lookup yields CDR1 MDHEN and CDR2 SYDVKM. The V and J ends lost 1 base and 2 bases respectively, with 13 bases between them. The CDR3 reads CASSLSSAQPTDTQYF. CDR3 bases: TGTGCCAGCAGTTTATCCTCAGCGCAACCCACAGATACGCAGTATTTT.

This sequence joins TRBV6-1 and TRBJ2-7, with D maybe TRBD2 (6 bases). The germline V gene encodes CDR1 MNHNS and CDR2 SASEGT. This CDR3 contains 15 residues. Trimming stripped 0 bases from V and 4 bases from J, with 13 bases between. CDR3 DNA sequence: TGTGCCAGCAGTGAAGCCGGCCGGGAGACATACGAGCAGTACTTC. Translating gives CASSEAGRETYEQYF.

The chain joins TRBV2 to TRBJ1-1, with 7 bases matching TRBD1. The germline gives CDR1 SNHLY, CDR2 FYNNEI. CDR3 length: 13 residues. V shed 7 bases and J 1 base; nucleotides not matched to a gene: 3. This CDR3 reads CASTGGENTEAFF. Written as DNA, the CDR3 is TGTGCCAGCACAGGGGGGGAGAACACTGAAGCTTTCTTT.

This chain uses TRBV7-6 with TRBJ2-1, with 12 bases identical to TRBD2. CDR1 is SGHVS and CDR2 is FNYEAQ in the germline V gene. J was trimmed by 9 bases and V by 5 bases; bases with no gene match: 8. This CDR3 contains 15 residues. CDR3 loop: CASSPPSGRAVEQFF. The CDR3, as DNA: TGTGCCAGCAGCCCACCTAGCGGGAGGGCCGTTGAGCAGTTCTTC.

CDR3 sequence (DNA): TGTGCCAGCAGCTTGAAGGCTAGCGGGGGACACACCGGGGAGCTGTTTTTT. Translation: CASSLKASGGHTGELFF. The chain links TRBV11-1 to TRBJ2-2; TRBD2 agrees at 10 bases. The CDR3 is 17 residues long. Germline V gene sequence: CDR1 SGHAT, CDR2 FQDESV (reference sequence). The junction had 7 bases not matched to a gene; V was cut back by 3 bases and J by 3 bases.

The chain couples TRBV19 to TRBJ2-5; D tentatively fits TRBD1 or TRBD2 (5 bases each). The V end lost 2 bases, the J end lost 1 base, and 8 bases lay between the germline ends. CDR1 is LNHDA, CDR2 SQIVND, per germline (reference sequence). The CDR3 is made up of 14 amino acids. CDR3 in amino acids: CASSIRGSQETQYF. The CDR3 DNA reads as TGTGCCAGTAGTATACGGGGCAGCCAAGAGACCCAGTACTTC.

The chain carries TRBV9 and TRBJ1-3, with a possible D match to TRBD1 (5 bases). Trimming took 0 bases from V and 5 from J, leaving 18 bases between them. Germline-derived CDR1 and CDR2 are SGDLS and YYNGEE. There are 17 residues in the CDR3. CDR3 residues: CASSVAPAGQGRNTIYF. The DNA for the CDR3 is TGTGCCAGCAGCGTAGCCCCCGCGGGGCAGGGTAGAAACACCATATATTTT. Using reference TRBV9 and TRBJ1-3 for the parts outside the CDR3, the full variable domain is DSGVTQTPKHLITATGQRVTLRCSPRSGDLSVYWYQQSLDQGLQFLIQYYNGEERAKGNILERFSAQQFPDLHSELNLSSLELGDSALYFCASSVAPAGQGRNTIYFGEGSWLTVV.

The chain is built from TRBV28 and TRBJ2-1, with D tentatively TRBD1 (5 bases). Germline V gene lookup returns CDR1 MDHEN and CDR2 SYDVKM. This CDR3 has 11 residues. Trimming took off 5 bases at V and 8 bases at J, with 7 bases between the two ends. The CDR3 spells CASSRGYEQFF. The CDR3 DNA follows: TGTGCCAGCAGTAGGGGTTATGAGCAGTTCTTC.

This chain joins TRBV2 and TRBJ2-2, with TRBD2 matching over 11 bases. Per germline, CDR1 SNHLY and CDR2 FYNNEI. This CDR3 spans 14 amino acids. J gave up 4 bases and V 7 bases, and 2 bases lay outside the gene matches. CDR3 protein: CASTGLAVTGELFF. DNA of the CDR3: TGTGCCAGCACGGGACTAGCGGTCACCGGGGAGCTGTTTTTT.

The rearrangement joins TRBV25-1 to TRBJ1-2; no clear D gene. Trimming pared 3 bases from V and 0 bases from J, leaving 8 bases between. Per germline, CDR1 MGHDK and CDR2 SYGVNS. CDR3 length: 14 residues. CDR3 bases: TGTGCCAGCAGTGATTTGCTCACTAACTATGGCTACACCTTC. Protein product: CASSDLLTNYGYTF.

The rearrangement joins TRBV7-8 to TRBJ2-7; no firm D call. Looked up from germline, CDR1 is SGHVS and CDR2 is FQNEAQ. The V end lost 7 bases, the J end lost 5 bases, and 18 bases lay between the germline ends. The CDR3 is 14 residues long. In DNA form, the CDR3 reads TGTGCCAGCACCTCGTTGGCCACACCCGACGAGCAGTACTTC. This gives the protein CASTSLATPDEQYF.

This sequence joins TRBV27 and TRBJ2-7, with a possible D match to TRBD1 (5 bases). The germline V and J ends were trimmed by 2 bases and 3 bases, with 17 bases remaining between them. The CDR3 sequence is 16 residues long. Looked up from germline, CDR1 is MNHEY and CDR2 is SMNVEV (reference sequence). CDR3 region: CASSLGPPRVYYEQYF. In DNA, the CDR3 is TGTGCCAGCAGTTTAGGCCCCCCCAGGGTTTACTACGAGCAGTACTTC.

This chain links TRBV7-2 with TRBJ1-2; D gene unclear. Trimming took 2 bases from V and 3 from J, leaving 13 bases between them. Germline assignment: CDR1 SGHTA and CDR2 FQGNSA. CDR3 length equals 15 residues. CDR3 amino acids: CASSLMESGDYGYTF. For the CDR3, the DNA is TGTGCCAGCAGCTTAATGGAGTCAGGCGACTATGGCTACACCTTC. The full variable domain, with the rest looked up from reference TRBV7-2 and TRBJ1-2, is GAGVSQSPSNKVTEKGKDVELRCDPISGHTALYWYRQSLGQGLEFLIYFQGNSAPDKSGLPSDRFSAERTGGSVSTLTIQRTQQEDSAVYLCASSLMESGDYGYTFGSGTRLTVV.

The rearrangement joins TRBV5-5 to TRBJ1-2, with D unclear. CDR1 is SGHKS and CDR2 is YYEKEE in the germline V gene (reference sequence). Between the trimmed V and J ends, which lost 0 bases and 3 bases, there was a span of 3 bases. This CDR3 comprises 12 residues. The CDR3 sequence is CASSLGDYGYTF. For the CDR3, the DNA is TGTGCCAGCAGCTTGGGCGACTATGGCTACACCTTC. The full variable domain, its missing parts supplied by reference TRBV5-5 and TRBJ1-2, is DAGVTQSPTHLIKTRGQQVTLRCSPISGHKSVSWYQQVLGQGPQFIFQYYEKEERGRGNFPDRFSARQFPNYSSELNVNALLLGDSALYLCASSLGDYGYTFGSGTRLTVV.

The chain couples TRBV6-4 to TRBJ2-1; weak D call: TRBD2 (6 bases). Deletions cut 9 bases from V and 12 bases from J, with 21 bases between. Looked up from germline, CDR1 is MRHNA and CDR2 is SNTAGT. The CDR3 spans 13 residues. The chain's CDR3 is CARPPGLALLQFF. The CDR3 DNA reads as TGTGCCAGACCACCGGGACTGGCCCTCTTGCAGTTCTTC.

The V call is TRBV18, the J call TRBJ1-1, with no clear D. Trimming removed 2 bases at V and 0 bases at J, with 10 bases between. The CDR3 sequence is 15 residues long. Germline V gene lookup returns CDR1 KGHSH and CDR2 LQKENI. Here the CDR3 reads CASSPKVSLNTEAFF. CDR3 coding DNA: TGTGCCAGCTCACCAAAGGTGTCCCTGAACACTGAAGCTTTCTTT.

The genes are TRBV5-1 and TRBJ1-1, with a weak D call TRBD1 (6 bases). V was pared by 1 base and J by 4 bases, with 14 bases between. Looked up from germline, CDR1 is SGHRS and CDR2 is YFSETQ. The CDR3 consists of 15 residues. The CDR3 DNA follows: TGCGCCAGCAGCTTGACAGGTGAAGGGGGCACTGAAGCTTTCTTT. This sequence encodes CASSLTGEGGTEAFF. Full variable domain (missing parts from reference TRBV5-1 and TRBJ1-1): KAGVTQTPRYLIKTRGQQVTLSCSPISGHRSVSWYQQTPGQGLQFLFEYFSETQRNKGNFPGRFSGRQFSNSRSEMNVSTLELGDSALYLCASSLTGEGGTEAFFGQGTRLTVV.

This chain uses TRBV2 with TRBJ2-7; no firm D call. The CDR3 contains 12 residues. Germline V lookup: CDR1 SNHLY, CDR2 FYNNEI. The V end was cut by 2 bases, the J end by 1 base, with 3 bases between. CDR3 DNA: TGTGCCAGCAGTGAAATGTCCTACGAGCAGTACTTC. It is translated as CASSEMSYEQYF.

This clone was seen a single time. This rearrangement joins TRBV18 to TRBJ2-7; unclear D gene. Trimming removed 1 base at V and 5 bases at J, with 9 bases between. CDR1 and CDR2 from the germline V gene are KGHSH and LQKENI. The CDR3 has 13 amino acids. This chain's CDR3 is CASSPLGGDEQYF. CDR3 nucleotide sequence: TGTGCCAGCTCACCACTCGGTGGTGACGAGCAGTACTTC.

V usage is TRBV7-2 and J usage is TRBJ2-1; the D gene could be TRBD1 or TRBD2 (7 bases each). The CDR3 has 14 residues. The germline CDR1 and CDR2 sequences are SGHTA and FQGNSA. V lost 0 bases, J lost 7 bases, and 10 bases lay in between. CDR3 sequence reads: CASSLAQGGNEQFF. The CDR3, as DNA: TGTGCCAGCAGCTTAGCGCAGGGGGGGAATGAGCAGTTCTTC.